This T cell receptor (beta chain) was documented in a study of T cell changes during pregnancy in multiple sclerosis. Sequencing used immunoSEQ multiplex PCR; TCRdb keeps in-frame clones, though not all of them. The sample contains about 64,000 clones, approximately 91% of which appear only once. CDR1 and CDR2 from the germline V gene are DFQATT and SNEGSKA (reference sequence). Trimming took 6 bases from V and 4 from J, leaving 10 bases between them. The CDR3 spans 11 residues. The sequencing used peripheral blood, collected in the second trimester of pregnancy. This TCR was recovered from a female donor with multiple sclerosis, enrolled in a pregnancy study. The chain has TRBV20-1 and TRBJ2-7; tentatively, D is TRBD2 (5 bases). CDR3: CSARREYEQYF. The CDR3 region has the DNA TGCAGTGCCCGCCGGGAATACGAGCAGTACTTC.